This T cell receptor beta chain is drawn from a study of shared clonotypes between healthy human individuals. Study-wide context: Every donor yielded three CD4 naive, three CD4 memory, two CD8 naive and one CD8 memory plate.

Profiling relied on immunoSEQ multiplex PCR, and the TCRdb table lists in-frame clones only, not all of them. Here the sample spans some 1 million clones, about 77% being singletons. CDR1 and CDR2 from the germline V gene are SGHRS and YFSETQ. The ends were cut back, 0 bases at V and 1 base at J, with 21 bases in the middle. The CDR3 runs to 19 residues. This TCR came from a man in his late teens or twenties in good health. The chain combines TRBV5-1 with TRBJ2-3, with TRBD2 as a possible D gene (5 bases). Sequencing was carried out using memory CD4+ T cells sorted from blood. Subset defined: CD45RA-negative fraction. CDR3 in DNA: TGCGCCAGCAGCTTGGACGGGATAATCCTTGGCTTCGGCACAGATACGCAGTATTTT. Its protein is CASSLDGIILGFGTDTQYF.